This T cell receptor beta chain was sequenced during a study of T-cell memory formation after mild COVID-19. About the research overall: TCR clusters mostly belonged to single donors.

The study, taken as a whole, reports: CD4/CD8 balance characterized clones contracting day 15 to 85, and CD4+ skew characterized later expanders. Cross-reactive memory apparently joined, as some responding clones appeared in pre-infection memory.

TCRdb analysed the 5' RACE reads with MiXCR anew, one entry per CDR3 protein. The table lists fewer than 150,000 distinct CDR3 sequences, roughly 13% of them singletons. Concerning this clonotype itself: The antigen is unknown.

V lost 6 bases and J lost 4; bases outside the gene matches: 16. The CDR3 is 18 amino acids. The sample consisted of PBMCs or a T cell subset sorted from them (not recorded which). The clonotype comes from an adult woman who had mild COVID-19 (a few samples of this study predate the infection). Cell type and time point are not known. The chain employs TRBV12-3 or TRBV12-4 and TRBJ2-1; TRBD2 matches at 9 bases. The CDR3 here is CASSRLPLAGVGYNEQFF. DNA for the CDR3: TGTGCCAGCAGCCGACTTCCTTTAGCGGGAGTTGGGTACAATGAGCAGTTCTTC.